The text below deals with one TCR beta chain. This sample was taken from a study of blood T cell repertoires in COVID-19. Study information: COVID-19 samples, acute and convalescent, were from the United States, Italy and Spain.

In the study's own analysis: Amplifying reference gene primers gave estimates of nucleated cell counts. TCRdb keeps only in-frame clones here, not all; method: immunoSEQ multiplex PCR. V and J calls and clone size come straight from that table; D and trimming were deduced from the DNA. The table includes 150,000 to 200,000 clones, 90% detected once. CDR3 length: 16 amino acids. Per germline, CDR1 SGHTA and CDR2 FQGNSA. J was trimmed by 1 base and V by 3 bases; bases with no gene match: 2. Sequencing was done on a sample of peripheral blood. This chain links TRBV7-2 with TRBJ2-1; 11 positions match TRBD2. The TCR comes from a man between 60 and 75 years old with active or convalescent COVID-19. The CDR3, as DNA: TGTGCCAGCAGCTTGGTAGCGGGAGGGTCCTACAATGAGCAGTTCTTC. This gives the protein CASSLVAGGSYNEQFF.